This T cell receptor (beta chain) came from a study of post-analysis software for immune sequencing data. Study at large: Progressive-relapsing, secondary progressive and relapsing-remitting multiple sclerosis were among the disease courses included.

V lost 3 bases to trimming and J lost 4 bases, with 17 bases between them. Germline CDR1 and CDR2: KGHSH and LQKENI. There are 16 residues in the CDR3. cDNA libraries of TCR beta carried unique molecular identifiers. TCRdb reanalysed the PCR reads using MiXCR and keeps one entry per CDR3 protein. The sample has about 770,000 distinct CDR3 sequences; about 43% are singletons. Study-wide points: About 5 TRBV segments, including TRBV5-6, TRBV5-1 and TRBV20-1, were more frequent in patients than controls. Compared against controls, patients with multiple sclerosis displayed significantly lower normalized Chao1 diversity. Those samples that were prepared in the same batch co-clustered strongly by F measure.

To note about this clonotype: Its antigen is currently unknown.

The rearrangement joins TRBV18 to TRBJ2-3, with a possible D match to TRBD2 (6 bases). The TCR originated in a girl aged 10-17 years with multiple sclerosis. The specimen was blood. CDR3 residues: CASSPLWRGGADTQYF. In DNA form, the CDR3 reads TGTGCCAGCTCACCCTTGTGGAGGGGAGGCGCAGATACGCAGTATTTT. The full variable domain, with the rest looked up from reference TRBV18 and TRBJ2-3, is NAGVMQNPRHLVRRRGQEARLRCSPMKGHSHVYWYRQLPEEGLKFMVYLQKENIIDESGMPKERFSAEFPKEGPSILRIQQVVRGDSAAYFCASSPLWRGGADTQYFGPGTRLTVL.